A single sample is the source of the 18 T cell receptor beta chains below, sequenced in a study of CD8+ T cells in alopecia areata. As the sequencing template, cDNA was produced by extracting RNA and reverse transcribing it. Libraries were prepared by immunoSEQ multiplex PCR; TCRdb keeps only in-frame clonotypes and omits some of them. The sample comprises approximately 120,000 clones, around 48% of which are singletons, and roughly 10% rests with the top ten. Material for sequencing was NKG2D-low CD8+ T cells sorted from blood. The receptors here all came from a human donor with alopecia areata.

CDR3 sequence (DNA): TGCAGCGTTGAAGATACGGGACAGGGAAGCTACGAGCAGTACTTC. It is translated as CSVEDTGQGSYEQYF. The V call is TRBV29-1, the J call TRBJ2-7; TRBD1 matches 9 bases. Germline trimming cut 0 bases from V and 3 bases from J; bases unmatched to any gene: 6. Germline assignment: CDR1 SQVTM and CDR2 ANQGSEA. The length of the CDR3 is 15 residues.

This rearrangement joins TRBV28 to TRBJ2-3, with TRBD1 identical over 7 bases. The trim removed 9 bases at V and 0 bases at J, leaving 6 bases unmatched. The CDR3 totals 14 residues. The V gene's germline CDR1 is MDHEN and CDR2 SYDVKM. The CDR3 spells CARTGATSTDTQYF. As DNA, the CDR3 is TGTGCCAGAACAGGGGCCACTAGCACAGATACGCAGTATTTT.

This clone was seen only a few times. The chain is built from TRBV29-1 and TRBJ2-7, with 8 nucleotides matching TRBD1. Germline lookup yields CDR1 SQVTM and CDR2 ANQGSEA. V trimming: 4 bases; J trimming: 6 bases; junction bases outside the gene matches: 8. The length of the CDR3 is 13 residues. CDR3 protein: CSVVTGEAGEQYF. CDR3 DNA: TGCAGCGTTGTGACAGGGGAAGCTGGCGAGCAGTACTTC.

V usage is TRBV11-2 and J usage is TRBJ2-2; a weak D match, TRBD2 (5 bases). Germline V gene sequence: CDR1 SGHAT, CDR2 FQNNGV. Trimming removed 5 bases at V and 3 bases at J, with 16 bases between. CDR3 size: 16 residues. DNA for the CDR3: TGTGCCAGCAGCCCCAGGCGGGCGGCCGACACCGGGGAGCTGTTTTTT. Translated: CASSPRRAADTGELFF.

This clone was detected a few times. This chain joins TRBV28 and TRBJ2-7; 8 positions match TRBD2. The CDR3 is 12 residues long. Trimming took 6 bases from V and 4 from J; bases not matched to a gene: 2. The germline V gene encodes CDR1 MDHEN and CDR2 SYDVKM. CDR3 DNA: TGTGCCAGCAGCACTAGCGGTTACGAGCAGTACTTC. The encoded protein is CASSTSGYEQYF.

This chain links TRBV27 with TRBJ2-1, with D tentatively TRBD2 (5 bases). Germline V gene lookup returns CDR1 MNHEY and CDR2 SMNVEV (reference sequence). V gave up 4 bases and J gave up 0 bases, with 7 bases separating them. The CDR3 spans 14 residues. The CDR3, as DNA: TGTGCCAGCAGTTCGGGGATCTCCTACAATGAGCAGTTCTTC. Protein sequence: CASSSGISYNEQFF.

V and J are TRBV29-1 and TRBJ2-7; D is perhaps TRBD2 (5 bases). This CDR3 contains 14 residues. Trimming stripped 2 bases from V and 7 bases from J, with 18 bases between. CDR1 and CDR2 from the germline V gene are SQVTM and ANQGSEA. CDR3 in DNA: TGCAGCGTTGAATACGGCCAATGGTCGGGAGAGCAGTACTTC. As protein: CSVEYGQWSGEQYF.

CDR3 in amino acids: CAWTFGTGTEAFF. The CDR3 nucleotides are TGTGCCTGGACTTTTGGGACAGGCACTGAAGCTTTCTTT. This rearrangement joins TRBV30 to TRBJ1-1; 8 nucleotides match TRBD1. The CDR3 runs to 13 residues. V dropped 4 bases and J dropped 4; count of bases not matched to a gene: 5. The germline V gene encodes CDR1 GTSNPN and CDR2 SVGIG (reference sequence).

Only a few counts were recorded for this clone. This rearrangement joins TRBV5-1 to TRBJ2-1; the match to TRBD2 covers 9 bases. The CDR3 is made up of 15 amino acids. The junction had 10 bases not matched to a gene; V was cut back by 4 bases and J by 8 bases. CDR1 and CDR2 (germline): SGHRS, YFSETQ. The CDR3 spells CASSTQREAGDEQFF. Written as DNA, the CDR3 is TGCGCCAGCAGCACCCAGCGGGAGGCAGGCGATGAGCAGTTCTTC.

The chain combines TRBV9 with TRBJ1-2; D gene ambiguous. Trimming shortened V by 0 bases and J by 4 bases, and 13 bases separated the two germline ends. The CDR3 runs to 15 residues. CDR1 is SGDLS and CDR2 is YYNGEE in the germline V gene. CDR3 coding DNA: TGTGCCAGCAGCGTAGCTAAAGGACCGGGCTATGGCTACACCTTC. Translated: CASSVAKGPGYGYTF.

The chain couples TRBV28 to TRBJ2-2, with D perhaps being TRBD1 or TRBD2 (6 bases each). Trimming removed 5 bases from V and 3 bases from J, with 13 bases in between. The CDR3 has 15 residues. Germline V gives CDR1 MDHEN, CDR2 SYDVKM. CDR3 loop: CASSEEGDYTGELFF. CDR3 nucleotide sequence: TGTGCCAGCAGTGAGGAGGGGGATTACACCGGGGAGCTGTTTTTT.

The CDR3 nucleotides are TGTGCCAGCAGCTTCGGCTCTGGGGCCAACGTCCTGACTTTC. Translation: CASSFGSGANVLTF. The rearrangement uses TRBV5-6 and TRBJ2-6; no reliable D call. Germline V gene sequence: CDR1 SGHDT, CDR2 YYEEEE. Trimming cost V 2 bases and J 0 bases, with 3 bases left between them. This CDR3 has 14 residues.

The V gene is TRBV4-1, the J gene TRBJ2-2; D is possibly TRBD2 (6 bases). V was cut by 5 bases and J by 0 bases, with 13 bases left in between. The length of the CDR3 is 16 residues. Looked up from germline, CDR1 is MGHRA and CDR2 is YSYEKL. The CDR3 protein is CASSYGGLANTGELFF. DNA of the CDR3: TGCGCCAGCAGCTACGGGGGACTCGCGAACACCGGGGAGCTGTTTTTT.

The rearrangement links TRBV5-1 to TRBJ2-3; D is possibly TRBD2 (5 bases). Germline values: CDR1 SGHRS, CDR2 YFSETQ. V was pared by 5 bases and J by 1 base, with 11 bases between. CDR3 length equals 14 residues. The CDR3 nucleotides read TGCGCCAGCAGTTACGGGGATGGCACAGATACGCAGTATTTT. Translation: CASSYGDGTDTQYF. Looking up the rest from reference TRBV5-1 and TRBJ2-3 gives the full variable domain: KAGVTQTPRYLIKTRGQQVTLSCSPISGHRSVSWYQQTPGQGLQFLFEYFSETQRNKGNFPGRFSGRQFSNSRSEMNVSTLELGDSALYLCASSYGDGTDTQYFGPGTRLTVL.

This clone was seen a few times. DNA for the CDR3: TGTGCCAGCAGTCGGGGGACGCTCTCTGGGGCCAACGTCCTGACTTTC. Protein product: CASSRGTLSGANVLTF. The chain uses TRBV28 and TRBJ2-6; possible D gene TRBD2, 6 bases. The CDR3 is 16 residues long. V dropped 5 bases and J dropped 0 bases, with 11 bases sitting between them. Germline loops: CDR1 MDHEN, CDR2 SYDVKM.

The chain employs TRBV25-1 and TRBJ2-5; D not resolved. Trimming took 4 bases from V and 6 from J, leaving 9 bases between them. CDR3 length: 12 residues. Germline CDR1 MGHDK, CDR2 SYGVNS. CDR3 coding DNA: TGTGCCAGCAGTGCTGGGCATAAGACCCAGTACTTC. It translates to CASSAGHKTQYF.

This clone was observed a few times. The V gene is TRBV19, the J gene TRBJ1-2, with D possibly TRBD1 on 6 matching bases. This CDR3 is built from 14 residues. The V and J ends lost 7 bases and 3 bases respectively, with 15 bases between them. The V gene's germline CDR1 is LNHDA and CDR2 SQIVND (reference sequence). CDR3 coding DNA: TGTGCCAGTATCCAGCAGGGGATTGACTATGGCTACACCTTC. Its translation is CASIQQGIDYGYTF.

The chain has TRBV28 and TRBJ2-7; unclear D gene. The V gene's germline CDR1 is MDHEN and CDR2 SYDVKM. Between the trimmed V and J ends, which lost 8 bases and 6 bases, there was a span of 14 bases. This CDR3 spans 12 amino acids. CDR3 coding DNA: TGTGCCAGCCTGTCGATGGGCGGCGAGCAGTACTTC. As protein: CASLSMGGEQYF. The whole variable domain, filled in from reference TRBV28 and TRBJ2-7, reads DVKVTQSSRYLVKRTGEKVFLECVQDMDHENMFWYRQDPGLGLRLIYFSYDVKMKEKGDIPEGYSVSREKKERFSLILESASTNQTSMYLCASLSMGGEQYFGPGTRLTVT.